These T cell receptor beta chains were read from a single sample in a study of blood T cells in healthy people across ages. TCRdb itself ran the 5' RACE reads through MiXCR, one entry per CDR3 protein. The table shows 1.6 million or so distinct CDR3 sequences, with roughly 32% occurring only once. The sequenced material came from blood. Receptors were obtained from a woman aged 25 to 39 in good health. Each CDR3 is given with its conserved first and last residue. A D gene is named only where the DNA matches it firmly. Where a row states a size, it is once, few, many or the class of an expanded clone; other rows omit it.

j_call v_call clone_size d_call cdr3_nt cdr3_aa
TRBJ1-2 TRBV7-6 few . TGTGCCAGCAGCCGTGACTCTGGAAAGTGGGGATCGAGTAGGAGCTACACCTTC CASSRDSGKWGSSRSYTF
TRBJ2-3 TRBV15 . . TGTGCCACCAGCAGAGATATACCCCGGGAGAGCCGGCGAACCACAGATACGCAGTATTTT CATSRDIPRESRRTTDTQYF
TRBJ2-5 TRBV29-1 many . TGCAGCGTTGAAGTAGACAGAGGGGAGACCCAGTACTTC CSVEVDRGETQYF
TRBJ1-1 TRBV20-1 . TRBD1 TGCAGTGCTATCAGGACAGGGATTCCTGAAGCTTTCTTT CSAIRTGIPEAFF
TRBJ1-6 TRBV20-1 . . TGCAGTGCCGGGCGAGGAGATAGCTCCTATAATTCACCCCTCCACTTT CSAGRGDSSYNSPLHF
TRBJ2-7 TRBV7-2 few TRBD1 TGTGCCAGCAGCTTTTCGGCCGCAAGGGGACAGGGGTTATACGAGCAGTACTTC CASSFSAARGQGLYEQYF
TRBJ2-1 TRBV27 . TRBD2 TGTGCCAGCAGTTCCGGGACTAGCGGATGGGATGAGCAGTTCTTC CASSSGTSGWDEQFF
TRBJ1-5 TRBV2 . TRBD1 TGTGCCAGCACCCAGGGACAGGCGGGACCTCAGCCCCAGCATTTT CASTQGQAGPQPQHF
TRBJ1-1 TRBV11-1 . TRBD1 TGTGCCAGCAGAAGTCAGGGGGTAGGGCACACTGAAGCTTTCTTT CASRSQGVGHTEAFF
TRBJ2-1 TRBV20-1 many TRBD1 TGCAGTGCTATGCAGGGGGCTTCGAGCAATGAGCAGTTCTTC CSAMQGASSNEQFF
TRBJ2-7 TRBV7-9 once TRBD2 TGTGCCTGCAGCAACCAGCGGGAGCGGAACGAGCAGTACTTC CACSNQRERNEQYF
TRBJ1-1 TRBV10-3 few . TGTGCCATCAGTGAGTCTGAACTTACGAACACTGAAGCTTTCTTT CAISESELTNTEAFF
TRBJ2-3 TRBV4-2 few TRBD2 TGTGCCAGCAGCTCGATCCTAGCGGGGGGGAGCACAGATACGCAGTATTTT CASSSILAGGSTDTQYF
TRBJ2-2 TRBV20-1 . TRBD2 TGCAGTGCTAGACCCTCCGGGACTAGCGGGAGGTTGTACACCGGGGAGCTGTTTTTT CSARPSGTSGRLYTGELFF
TRBJ2-5 TRBV13 . TRBD1 TGTGCCAGCAGGAGGACAGGGGAAAGGGAGACCCAGTACTTC CASRRTGERETQYF
TRBJ2-1 TRBV24-1 . TRBD2 TGTGCCACCAGTGATTTTTCTAGCGGGAGCGATGAGCAGTTCTTC CATSDFSSGSDEQFF
TRBJ1-2 TRBV5-8 few . TGTGCCAGCAGCTCGGACGGTACTAACTATGGCTACACCTTC CASSSDGTNYGYTF
TRBJ1-2 TRBV4-1 many . TGCGCCAGCAGCCTCCAATGGGGGGAACCCTATGGCTACACCTTC CASSLQWGEPYGYTF
TRBJ2-1 TRBV5-1 few . TGCGCCAGCAGCTTACAACCTCTGGGTAGCCAGACCTACAATGAGCAGTTCTTC CASSLQPLGSQTYNEQFF
TRBJ1-2 TRBV9 few TRBD1 TGTGCCAGCAGCCCAGGGGGGACAGGGAACTATGGCTACACCTTC CASSPGGTGNYGYTF
TRBJ2-7 TRBV28 many TRBD2 TGTGCCAGCAGTTCCTCGGGGAGTGGAACTAGCGAAGTACTCTACGAGCAGTACTTC CASSSSGSGTSEVLYEQYF
TRBJ1-1 TRBV20-1 few . TGCAGTGCTTTCTACAGGGTGAACACTGAAGCTTTCTTT CSAFYRVNTEAFF
TRBJ2-1 TRBV24-1 . . TGTGCCACTGGGTGGGGGACGGGGGGCGATGAGCAGTTCTTC CATGWGTGGDEQFF
TRBJ2-1 TRBV6-1 . TRBD2 TGTGCCAGCGGGGACTACCGGTACAATGAGCAGTTCTTC CASGDYRYNEQFF
TRBJ1-5 TRBV27 . . TGTGCCAGCAGTTTAGCCCAGGGAGCCGGGGGGATGCAGCCCCAGCATTTT CASSLAQGAGGMQPQHF
TRBJ2-1 TRBV7-3 . . TGCGCCAGCAGGACAACCGGGACACCCTACAATGAGCAGTTCTTC CASRTTGTPYNEQFF
TRBJ1-2 TRBV12-3/TRBV12-4 few . TGTGCCAGCAGCGGTGGAGGTCAGGGCTACACCTTC CASSGGGQGYTF
TRBJ2-7 TRBV29-1 many . TGCAGCGTTGAAGCCCCCGGGACAACAGTCCCCTTTTTGGGCGAGCAGTACTTC CSVEAPGTTVPFLGEQYF
TRBJ2-2 TRBV6-5 few TRBD1 TGTGCCAGCAGTGGGACAGGCACCGGGGAGCTGTTTTTT CASSGTGTGELFF
TRBJ1-5 TRBV12-3/TRBV12-4 . . TGTGCCAGCAGTCCATCCGGGTTCCCTAGCAATCAGCCCCAGCATTTT CASSPSGFPSNQPQHF
TRBJ2-7 TRBV9 . . TGTGCCAGTTCCGGGACGGAGAGCGAGCAGTACTTC CASSGTESEQYF
TRBJ1-5 TRBV18 . . TGTGCCAGCTCACCACGAGGGGACGACCCTAGCAATCAGCCCCAGCATTTT CASSPRGDDPSNQPQHF
TRBJ2-5 TRBV29-1 . . TGCAGCGTTGAGGGGGTAACAGACTCTCAAGAGACCCAGTACTTC CSVEGVTDSQETQYF
TRBJ2-3 TRBV5-1 few . TGCGCCAGCAGCCTCCAGGGGGGTACTAGCACAGATACGCAGTATTTT CASSLQGGTSTDTQYF
TRBJ1-2 TRBV29-1 . . TGCAGCGTTGTGGACAGCAAACTCTATGGCTACACCTTC CSVVDSKLYGYTF
TRBJ2-3 TRBV29-1 . TRBD2 TGCAGCGTTGAGGGACTAGCGGGGGCTAGCACAGATGCGCAGTATTTT CSVEGLAGASTDAQYF
TRBJ1-2 TRBV28 few . TGTGCCAGCAGGACAGTACTTGGCTACACCTTC CASRTVLGYTF
TRBJ2-1 TRBV29-1 many TRBD1 TGCAGCACACTGGCAGGGGGTACTGAGCAGTTCTTC CSTLAGGTEQFF
TRBJ1-1 TRBV30 . . TGTGCCTGGAGGGCATCAAAGTGGGGGACTGAAGCTTTCTTT CAWRASKWGTEAFF
TRBJ1-1 TRBV20-1 . . TGCAGTGCTAGAGGGTCCGGGGCCGCTGCGGAAGCTTTCTTT CSARGSGAAAEAFF
TRBJ2-1 TRBV28 few TRBD2 TGTGCCAGCAGTGTAGCGGGCCACCTGTTCTTC CASSVAGHLFF
TRBJ1-1 TRBV29-1 . TRBD1 TGCAGCGTTGAATCCCAGGACAGGGGCCGTGGGGGAGCTTTCTTT CSVESQDRGRGGAFF
TRBJ2-5 TRBV30 . TRBD2 TGTGCCTGGAGGCTAGCGGGGGGCAATGAGCAGTACTTC CAWRLAGGNEQYF
TRBJ2-3 TRBV13 few . TGTGCCAGCAGCCGGCGGGACTGGCGGGGCCTTCGCACAGATACGCAGTATTTT CASSRRDWRGLRTDTQYF
TRBJ1-4 TRBV6-2/TRBV6-3 . . TGTGCCAGCAGTTACAGCGAGGGGGATCGTGAAAAACTGTTTTTT CASSYSEGDREKLFF
TRBJ2-2 TRBV10-3 few . TGTGCCATCTCCTCCTCAGTCAACACCGGGGAGCTGTTTTTT CAISSSVNTGELFF
TRBJ2-1 TRBV29-1 . TRBD1 TGCAGCGTTGAAGAGGGACAGGGAATCCGCAATGAGCAGTTCTTC CSVEEGQGIRNEQFF
TRBJ2-3 TRBV2 few TRBD1 TGTGCCAGCAGCTTCTCGACAGGGGGAATAGATACGCAGTATTTT CASSFSTGGIDTQYF
TRBJ2-7 TRBV7-3 . TRBD2 TGTGCCAGCAGCTTAATGGTAGCGGGGGTCAACGAGCAGTACTTC CASSLMVAGVNEQYF
TRBJ2-7 TRBV7-6 few TRBD2 TGTGCCAGCAGCTCTCGGACTAGATTCGAGCAGTACTTC CASSSRTRFEQYF
TRBJ1-5 TRBV10-3 . . TGTGCCACCGCGACAGAAAATAGCAATCAGCCCCAGCATTTT CATATENSNQPQHF
TRBJ1-2 TRBV14 few . TGTGCCAGCAGCCAAGGTTCGGGACAAGGGTATGGCTACACCTTC CASSQGSGQGYGYTF
TRBJ2-7 TRBV27 . . TGTGCCAGCAGTTTTACCAGGGGAGGATACGAGCAGTACTTC CASSFTRGGYEQYF
TRBJ1-2 TRBV28 few . TGTGCCACCTCAGCGATTGGCTACACCTTC CATSAIGYTF
TRBJ1-5 TRBV20-1 . TRBD1 TGCAGTGCTACCGACTCAGGGGGAAGCAATCAGCCCCAGCATTTT CSATDSGGSNQPQHF